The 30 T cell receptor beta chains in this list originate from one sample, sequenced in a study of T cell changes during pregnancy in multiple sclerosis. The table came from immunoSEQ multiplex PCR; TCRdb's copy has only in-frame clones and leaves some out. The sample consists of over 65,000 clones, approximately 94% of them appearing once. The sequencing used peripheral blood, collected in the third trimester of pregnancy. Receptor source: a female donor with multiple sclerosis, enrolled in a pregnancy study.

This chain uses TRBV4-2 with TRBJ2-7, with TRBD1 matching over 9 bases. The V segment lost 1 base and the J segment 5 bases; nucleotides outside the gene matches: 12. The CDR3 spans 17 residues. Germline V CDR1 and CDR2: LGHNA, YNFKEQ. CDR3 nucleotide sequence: TGTGCCAGCAGCCAAGGATTTCGGGGACAGGGTTCGGACGAGCAGTACTTC. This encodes CASSQGFRGQGSDEQYF.

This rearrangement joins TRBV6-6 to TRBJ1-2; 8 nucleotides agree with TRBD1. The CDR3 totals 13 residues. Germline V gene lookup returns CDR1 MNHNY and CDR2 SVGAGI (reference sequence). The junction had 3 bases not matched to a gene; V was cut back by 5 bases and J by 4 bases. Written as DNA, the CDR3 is TGTGCCAGCAGTGCAGGGGGCTTCTATGGCTACACCTTC. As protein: CASSAGGFYGYTF.

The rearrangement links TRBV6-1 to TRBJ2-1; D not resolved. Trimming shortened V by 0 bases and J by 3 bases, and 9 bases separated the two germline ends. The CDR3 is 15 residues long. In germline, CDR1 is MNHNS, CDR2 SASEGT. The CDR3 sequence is CASSEARNLYNEQFF. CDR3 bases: TGTGCCAGCAGTGAAGCCAGGAACCTCTACAATGAGCAGTTCTTC.

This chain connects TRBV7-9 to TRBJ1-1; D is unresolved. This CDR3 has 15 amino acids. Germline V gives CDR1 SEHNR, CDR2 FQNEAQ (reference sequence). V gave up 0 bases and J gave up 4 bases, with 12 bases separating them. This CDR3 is CASSLASASGTEAFF. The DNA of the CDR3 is TGTGCCAGCAGCTTAGCTTCGGCGTCGGGCACTGAAGCTTTCTTT.

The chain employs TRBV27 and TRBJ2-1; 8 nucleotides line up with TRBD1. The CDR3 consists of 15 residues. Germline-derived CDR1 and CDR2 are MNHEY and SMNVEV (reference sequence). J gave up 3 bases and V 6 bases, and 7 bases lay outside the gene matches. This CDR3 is CASRLTGTGYNEQFF. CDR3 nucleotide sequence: TGTGCCAGCAGACTAACCGGGACAGGCTACAATGAGCAGTTCTTC.

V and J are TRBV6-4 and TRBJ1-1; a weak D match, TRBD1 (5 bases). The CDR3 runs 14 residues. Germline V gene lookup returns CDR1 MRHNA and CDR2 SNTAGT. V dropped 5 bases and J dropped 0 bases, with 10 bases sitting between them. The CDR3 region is CASSIDSLNTEAFF. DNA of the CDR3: TGTGCCAGCAGTATAGACAGCCTGAACACTGAAGCTTTCTTT.

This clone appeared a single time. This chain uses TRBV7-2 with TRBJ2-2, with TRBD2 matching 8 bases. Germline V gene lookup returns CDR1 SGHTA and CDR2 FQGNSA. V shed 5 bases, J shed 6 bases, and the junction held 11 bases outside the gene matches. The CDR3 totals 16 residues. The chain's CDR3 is CASSQRRGGLSGELFF. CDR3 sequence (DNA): TGTGCCAGCAGCCAGCGCCGGGGGGGCTTATCCGGGGAGCTGTTTTTT.

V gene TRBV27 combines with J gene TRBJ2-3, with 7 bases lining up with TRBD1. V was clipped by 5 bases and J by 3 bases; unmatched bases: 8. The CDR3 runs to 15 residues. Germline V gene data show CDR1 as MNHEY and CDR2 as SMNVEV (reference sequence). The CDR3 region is CASSPRTGLTDTQYF. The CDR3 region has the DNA TGTGCCAGCAGTCCCAGGACAGGCCTTACAGATACGCAGTATTTT.

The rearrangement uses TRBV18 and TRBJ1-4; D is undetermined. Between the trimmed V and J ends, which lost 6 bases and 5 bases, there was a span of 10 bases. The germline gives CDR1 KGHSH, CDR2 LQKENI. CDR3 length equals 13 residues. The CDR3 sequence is CASSPGLNEKLFF. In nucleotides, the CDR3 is TGTGCCAGCTCGCCTGGGCTGAATGAAAAACTGTTTTTT.

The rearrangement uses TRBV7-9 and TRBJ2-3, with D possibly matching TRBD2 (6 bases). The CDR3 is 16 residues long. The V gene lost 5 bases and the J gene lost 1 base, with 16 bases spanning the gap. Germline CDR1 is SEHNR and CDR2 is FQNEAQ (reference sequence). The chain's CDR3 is CASSPHGGVGTDTQYF. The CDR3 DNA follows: TGTGCCAGCAGCCCCCACGGGGGAGTGGGCACAGATACGCAGTATTTT.

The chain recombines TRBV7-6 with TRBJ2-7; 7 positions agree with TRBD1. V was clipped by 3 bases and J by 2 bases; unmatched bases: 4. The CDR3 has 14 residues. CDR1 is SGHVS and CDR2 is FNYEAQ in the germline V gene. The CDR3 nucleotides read TGTGCCAGCAGCTTCCTCGGACAGGCCTACGAGCAGTACTTC. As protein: CASSFLGQAYEQYF.

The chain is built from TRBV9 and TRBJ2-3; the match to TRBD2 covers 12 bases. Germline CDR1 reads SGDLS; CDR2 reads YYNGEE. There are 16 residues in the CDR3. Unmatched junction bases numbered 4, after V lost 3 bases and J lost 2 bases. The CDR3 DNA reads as TGTGCCAGCAGCGGGACTAGCGGGGCCTCCACAGATACGCAGTATTTT. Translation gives CASSGTSGASTDTQYF. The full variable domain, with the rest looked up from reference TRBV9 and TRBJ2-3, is DSGVTQTPKHLITATGQRVTLRCSPRSGDLSVYWYQQSLDQGLQFLIQYYNGEERAKGNILERFSAQQFPDLHSELNLSSLELGDSALYFCASSGTSGASTDTQYFGPGTRLTVL.

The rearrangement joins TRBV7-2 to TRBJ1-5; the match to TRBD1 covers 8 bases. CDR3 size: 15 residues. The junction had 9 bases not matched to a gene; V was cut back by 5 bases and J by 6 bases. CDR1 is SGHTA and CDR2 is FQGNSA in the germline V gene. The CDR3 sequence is CASSPGQGHPQPQHF. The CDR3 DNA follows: TGTGCCAGCAGCCCTGGACAGGGTCACCCTCAGCCCCAGCATTTT.

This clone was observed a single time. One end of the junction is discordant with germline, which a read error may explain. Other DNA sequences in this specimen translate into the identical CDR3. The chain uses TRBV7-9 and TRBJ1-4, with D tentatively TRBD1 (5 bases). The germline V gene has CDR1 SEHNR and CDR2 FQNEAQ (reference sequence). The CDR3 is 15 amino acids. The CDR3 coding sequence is TGTGCCAGCAGCGGTACGGGGGGTTTCAGTGAAAAACTGTTCTTT. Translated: CASSGTGGFSEKLFF.

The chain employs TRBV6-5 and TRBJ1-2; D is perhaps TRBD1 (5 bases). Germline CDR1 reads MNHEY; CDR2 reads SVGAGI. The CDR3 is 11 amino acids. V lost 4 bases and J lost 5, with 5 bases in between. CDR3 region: CASSSGYGYTF. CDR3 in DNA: TGTGCCAGCAGTTCAGGGTATGGCTACACCTTC.

The CDR3 DNA sequence: TGTGCCAGCATTGTCTTTCTTAACACTGAAGCTTTCTTT. Translating gives CASIVFLNTEAFF. V and J are TRBV2 and TRBJ1-1; D is uncertain. Germline CDR1 reads SNHLY; CDR2 reads FYNNEI. V gave up 7 bases and J gave up 2 bases, with 11 bases separating them. CDR3 length equals 13 residues.

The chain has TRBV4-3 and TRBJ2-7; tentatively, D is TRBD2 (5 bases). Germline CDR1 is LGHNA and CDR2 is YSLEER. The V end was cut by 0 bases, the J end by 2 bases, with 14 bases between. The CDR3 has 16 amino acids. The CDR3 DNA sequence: TGCGCCAGCAGCCAAGAGGTAAGAGCGGCTCCCTACGAGCAGTACTTC. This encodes CASSQEVRAAPYEQYF.

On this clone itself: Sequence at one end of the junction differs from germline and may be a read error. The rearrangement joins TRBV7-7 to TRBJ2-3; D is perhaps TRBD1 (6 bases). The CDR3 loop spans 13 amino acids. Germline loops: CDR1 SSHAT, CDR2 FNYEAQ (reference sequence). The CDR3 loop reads CASSLAGADTQYF. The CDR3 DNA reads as TGTGCTAGCAGCTTAGCAGGGGCAGATACGCAGTATTTT.

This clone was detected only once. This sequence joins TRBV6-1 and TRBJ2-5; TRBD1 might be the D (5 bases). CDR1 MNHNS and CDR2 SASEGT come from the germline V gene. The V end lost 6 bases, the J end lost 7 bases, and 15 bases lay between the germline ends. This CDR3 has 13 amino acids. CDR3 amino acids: CASSADSTGTQYF. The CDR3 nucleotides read TGTGCCAGCAGCGCTGACAGCACAGGGACCCAGTACTTC.

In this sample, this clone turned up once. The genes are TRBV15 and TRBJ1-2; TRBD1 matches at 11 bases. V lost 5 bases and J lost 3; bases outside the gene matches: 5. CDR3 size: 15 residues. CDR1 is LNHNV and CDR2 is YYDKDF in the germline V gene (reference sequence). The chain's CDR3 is CATSGPGQGDYGYTF. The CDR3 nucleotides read TGTGCCACCAGCGGACCGGGACAGGGGGACTATGGCTACACCTTC.

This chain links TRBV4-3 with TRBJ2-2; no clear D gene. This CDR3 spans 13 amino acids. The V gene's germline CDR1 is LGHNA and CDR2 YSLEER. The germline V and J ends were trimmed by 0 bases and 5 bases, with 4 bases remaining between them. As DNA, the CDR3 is TGCGCCAGCAGCCAAGATCTTACCGGGGAGCTGTTTTTT. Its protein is CASSQDLTGELFF.

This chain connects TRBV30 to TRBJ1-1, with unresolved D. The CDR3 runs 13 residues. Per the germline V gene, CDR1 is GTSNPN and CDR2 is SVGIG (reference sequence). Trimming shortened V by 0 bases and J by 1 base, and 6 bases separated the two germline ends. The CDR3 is CAWSVQANTEAFF. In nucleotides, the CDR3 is TGTGCCTGGAGTGTTCAGGCGAACACTGAAGCTTTCTTT.

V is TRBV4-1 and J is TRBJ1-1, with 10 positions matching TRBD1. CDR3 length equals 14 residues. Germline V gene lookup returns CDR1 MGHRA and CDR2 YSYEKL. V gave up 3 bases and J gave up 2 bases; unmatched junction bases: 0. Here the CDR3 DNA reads TGCGCCAGCAGCCAGACAGGGGGCAACACTGAAGCTTTCTTT. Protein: CASSQTGGNTEAFF.

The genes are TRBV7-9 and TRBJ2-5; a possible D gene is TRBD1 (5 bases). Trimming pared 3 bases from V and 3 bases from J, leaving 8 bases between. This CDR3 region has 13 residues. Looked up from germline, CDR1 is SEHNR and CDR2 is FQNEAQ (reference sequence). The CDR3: CASSFAGKETQYF. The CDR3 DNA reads TGTGCCAGCAGCTTCGCAGGGAAAGAGACCCAGTACTTC.

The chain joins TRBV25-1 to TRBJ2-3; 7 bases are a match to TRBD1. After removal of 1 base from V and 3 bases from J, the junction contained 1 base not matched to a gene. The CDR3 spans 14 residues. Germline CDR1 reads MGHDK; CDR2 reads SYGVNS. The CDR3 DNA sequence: TGTGCCAGCAGTGAATGGGGACAGACAGATACGCAGTATTTT. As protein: CASSEWGQTDTQYF.

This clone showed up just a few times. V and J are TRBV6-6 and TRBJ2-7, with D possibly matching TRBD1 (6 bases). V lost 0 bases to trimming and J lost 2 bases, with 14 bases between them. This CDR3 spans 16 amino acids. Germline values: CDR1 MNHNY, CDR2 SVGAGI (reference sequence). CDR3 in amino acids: CASSYSGTGSAYEQYF. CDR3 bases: TGTGCCAGCAGTTACTCCGGCACAGGGTCTGCCTACGAGCAGTACTTC.

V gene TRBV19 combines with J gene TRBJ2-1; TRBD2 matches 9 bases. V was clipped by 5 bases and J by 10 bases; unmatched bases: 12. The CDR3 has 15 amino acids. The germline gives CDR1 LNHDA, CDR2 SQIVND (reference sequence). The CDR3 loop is CASSPRVAGEWEQFF. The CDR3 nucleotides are TGTGCCAGTAGTCCCCGAGTAGCGGGGGAGTGGGAGCAGTTCTTC.

CDR3 protein: CASSLPPGTVSGNTIYF. The DNA for the CDR3 is TGTGCCAGCTCACTTCCCCCGGGGACAGTCTCTGGAAACACCATATATTTT. V usage is TRBV18 and J usage is TRBJ1-3, with TRBD1 matching 7 bases. Trimming at V came to 4 bases and at J to 0 bases, leaving 9 bases not matched to a gene. The CDR3 spans 17 residues. The V gene's germline CDR1 is KGHSH and CDR2 LQKENI.

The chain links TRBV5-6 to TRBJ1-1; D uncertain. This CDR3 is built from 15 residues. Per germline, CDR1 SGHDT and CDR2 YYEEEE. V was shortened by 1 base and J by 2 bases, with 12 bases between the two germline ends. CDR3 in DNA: TGTGCCAGCAGCTTGAGAGGGAAGGGAAACACTGAAGCTTTCTTT. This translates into CASSLRGKGNTEAFF.

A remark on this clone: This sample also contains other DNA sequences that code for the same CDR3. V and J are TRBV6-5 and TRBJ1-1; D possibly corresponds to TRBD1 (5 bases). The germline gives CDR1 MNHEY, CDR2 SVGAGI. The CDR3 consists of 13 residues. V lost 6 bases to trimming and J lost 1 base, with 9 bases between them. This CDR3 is CASSPTGNTEAFF. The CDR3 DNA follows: TGTGCCAGCAGCCCTACAGGGAACACTGAAGCTTTCTTT.